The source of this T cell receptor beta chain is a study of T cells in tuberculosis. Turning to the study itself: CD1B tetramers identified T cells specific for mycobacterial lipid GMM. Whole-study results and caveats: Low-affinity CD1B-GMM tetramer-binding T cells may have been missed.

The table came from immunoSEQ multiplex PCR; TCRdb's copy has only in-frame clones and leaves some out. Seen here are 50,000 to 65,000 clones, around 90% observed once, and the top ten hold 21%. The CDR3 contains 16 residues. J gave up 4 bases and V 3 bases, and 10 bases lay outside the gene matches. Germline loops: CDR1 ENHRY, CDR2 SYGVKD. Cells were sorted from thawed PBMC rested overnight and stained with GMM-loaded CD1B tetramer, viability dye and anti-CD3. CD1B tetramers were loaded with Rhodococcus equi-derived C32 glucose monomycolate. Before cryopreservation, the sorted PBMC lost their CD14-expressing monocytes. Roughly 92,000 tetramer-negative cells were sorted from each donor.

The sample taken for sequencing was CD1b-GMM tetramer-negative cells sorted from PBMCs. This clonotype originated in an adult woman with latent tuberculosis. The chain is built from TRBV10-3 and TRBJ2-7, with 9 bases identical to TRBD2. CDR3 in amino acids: CAISDPSGIVGYEQYF. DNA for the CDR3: TGTGCCATCAGTGACCCTAGCGGGATTGTGGGATACGAGCAGTACTTC.